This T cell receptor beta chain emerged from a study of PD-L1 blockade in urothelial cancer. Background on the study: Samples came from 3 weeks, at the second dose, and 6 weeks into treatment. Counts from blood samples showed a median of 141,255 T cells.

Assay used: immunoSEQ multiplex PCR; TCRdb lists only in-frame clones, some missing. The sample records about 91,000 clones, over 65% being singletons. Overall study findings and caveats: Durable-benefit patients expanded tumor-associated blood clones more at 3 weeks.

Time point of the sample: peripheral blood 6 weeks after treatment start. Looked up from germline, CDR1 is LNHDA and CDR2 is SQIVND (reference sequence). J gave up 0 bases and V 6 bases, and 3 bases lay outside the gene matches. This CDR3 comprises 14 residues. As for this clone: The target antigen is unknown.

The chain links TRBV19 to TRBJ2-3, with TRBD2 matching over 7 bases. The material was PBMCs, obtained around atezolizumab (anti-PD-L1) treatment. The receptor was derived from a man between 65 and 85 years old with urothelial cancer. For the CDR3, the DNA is TGTGCCAGTAGGACTAGCTATAGCACAGATACGCAGTATTTT. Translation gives CASRTSYSTDTQYF.